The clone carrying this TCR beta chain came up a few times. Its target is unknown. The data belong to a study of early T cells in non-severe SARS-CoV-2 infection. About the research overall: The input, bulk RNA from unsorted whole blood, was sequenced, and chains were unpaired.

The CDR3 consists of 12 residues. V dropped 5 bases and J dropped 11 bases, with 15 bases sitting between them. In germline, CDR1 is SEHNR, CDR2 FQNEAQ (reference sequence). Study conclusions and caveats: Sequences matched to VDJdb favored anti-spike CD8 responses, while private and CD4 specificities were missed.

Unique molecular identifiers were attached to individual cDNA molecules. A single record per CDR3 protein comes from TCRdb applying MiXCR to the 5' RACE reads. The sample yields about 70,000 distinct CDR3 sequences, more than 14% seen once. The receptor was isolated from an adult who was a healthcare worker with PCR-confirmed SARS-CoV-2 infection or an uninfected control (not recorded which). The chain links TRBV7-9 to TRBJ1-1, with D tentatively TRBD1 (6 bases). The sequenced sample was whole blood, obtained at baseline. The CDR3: CASSRDTPKAFF. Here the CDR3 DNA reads TGTGCCAGCAGCCGGGACACCCCTAAGGCTTTCTTT.